This TCR beta chain was observed in a study of cytomegalovirus exposure and HLA in healthy donors. As for the study in general: Membership in the Caucasian-associated ancestry cluster was found for about 84% of nearly 400 genotyped donors.

In regard to this clone: No antigen is known for it.

Germline V lookup: CDR1 SGHDT, CDR2 YYEEEE. V lost 6 bases and J 9 bases, leaving 24 bases between the germline ends. The CDR3 totals 15 residues. General observations from the study: A later analysis found TCR association rates differed by HLA locus, highest for DRB1 and lowest for HLA-C. Using a false discovery rate of 0.05, a later analysis showed that 15,000 to 20,000 TCR beta sequences were associated with HLA alleles.

The PCR had 60 Vbeta and 13 Jbeta primers. The method was immunoSEQ multiplex PCR; TCRdb's version includes in-frame clones alone and lacks a portion of them. The table shows around 85,000 clones, with about 80% occurring only once. The origin of this receptor is a woman aged 45-65 years in good health and CMV-seropositive. Sequenced sample: PBMCs. The rearrangement links TRBV5-6 to TRBJ1-1; the D gene is possibly TRBD1 (5 bases). The CDR3 protein is CASTPYISWGKQAFF. The CDR3 region has the DNA TGTGCCAGCACCCCTTATATTTCCTGGGGCAAACAAGCTTTCTTT.